The entry below gives a single T cell receptor (beta chain) sequence along with its context. Its target is not known. The data were obtained in a study of shared clonotypes between healthy human individuals. Study information: CD4 naive and CD4 memory each took three plates per donor, while CD8 naive took two and CD8 memory one.

As originally analysed: From ImmunoSEQ came sequences covering only the junction and carrying no quality scores, so filtering differed. Clones were sequenced by immunoSEQ multiplex PCR, and TCRdb holds only the in-frame ones, with some missing. V and J calls and clone size follow that table, whereas D and trimming were derived from the DNA. The table has about 2.1 million clones, approximately 94% seen once; the top ten hold 1.5% to 2%. The V gene's germline CDR1 is MNHEY and CDR2 SMNVEV (reference sequence). This CDR3 is built from 16 residues. V lost 5 bases, J lost 5 bases, and 14 bases stayed unmatched. Terminally differentiated effector memory CD45RA+ cells were excluded by CCR7 positive selection of CD45RO-negative cells. Points from the study as a whole: Genetic and exposure-history diversity was limited by the small donor number. Naive subsets usually exceeded memory subsets in estimated richness.

Sequencing used naive CD8+ T cells from PBMCs. The sequence came from a man between 18 and 29 years old in good health. Some clones in this sample may be carry-over from other donors' samples. The chain uses TRBV27 and TRBJ1-2; TRBD1 agrees at 7 bases. The CDR3 sequence is CASSLALGQDGYGYTF. CDR3 nucleotides: TGTGCCAGCAGTCTAGCCCTCGGACAGGATGGTTATGGCTACACCTTC.